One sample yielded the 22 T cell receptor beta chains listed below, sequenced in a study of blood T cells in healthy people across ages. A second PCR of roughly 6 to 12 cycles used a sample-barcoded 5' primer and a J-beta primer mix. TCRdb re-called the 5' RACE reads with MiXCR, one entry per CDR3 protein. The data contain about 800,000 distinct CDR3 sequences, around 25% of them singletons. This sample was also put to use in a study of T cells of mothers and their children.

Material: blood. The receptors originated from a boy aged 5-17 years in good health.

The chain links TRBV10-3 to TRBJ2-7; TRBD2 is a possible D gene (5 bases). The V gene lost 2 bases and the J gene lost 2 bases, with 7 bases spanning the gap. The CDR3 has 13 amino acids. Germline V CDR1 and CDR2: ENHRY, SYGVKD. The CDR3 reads CAISEDGAYEQYF. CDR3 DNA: TGTGCCATCAGTGAGGACGGGGCCTACGAGCAGTACTTC.

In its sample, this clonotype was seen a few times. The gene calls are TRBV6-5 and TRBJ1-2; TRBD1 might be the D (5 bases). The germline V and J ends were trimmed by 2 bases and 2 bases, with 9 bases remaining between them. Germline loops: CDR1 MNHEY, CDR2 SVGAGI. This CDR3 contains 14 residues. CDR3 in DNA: TGTGCCAGCAGTTACATCGACAGAAACTATGGCTACACCTTC. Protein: CASSYIDRNYGYTF.

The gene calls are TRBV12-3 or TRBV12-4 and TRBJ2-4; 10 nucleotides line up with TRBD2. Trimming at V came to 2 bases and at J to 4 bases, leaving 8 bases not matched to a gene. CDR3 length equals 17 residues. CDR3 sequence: CASSLTSSGSTKNIQYF. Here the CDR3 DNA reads TGTGCCAGCAGTTTAACCTCTAGCGGGAGTACTAAAAACATTCAGTACTTC.

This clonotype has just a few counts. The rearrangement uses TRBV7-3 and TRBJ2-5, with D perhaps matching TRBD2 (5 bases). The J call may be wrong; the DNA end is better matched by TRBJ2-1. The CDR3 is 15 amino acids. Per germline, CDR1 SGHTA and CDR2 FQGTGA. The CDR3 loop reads CASSLGVANYNEQFF. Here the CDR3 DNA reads TGTGCCAGCAGCTTAGGGGTAGCGAACTACAATGAGCAGTTCTTC.

The CDR3, as DNA: TGCAGTGCTAGAGCCCCGAAATTGGGTGACTATGGCTACACCTTC. Translated, it gives CSARAPKLGDYGYTF. This chain uses TRBV20-1 with TRBJ1-2; D is unclear. Trimming removed 1 base from V and 3 bases from J, with 15 bases in between. Germline CDR1 is DFQATT and CDR2 is SNEGSKA (reference sequence). The CDR3 extends over 15 amino acids.

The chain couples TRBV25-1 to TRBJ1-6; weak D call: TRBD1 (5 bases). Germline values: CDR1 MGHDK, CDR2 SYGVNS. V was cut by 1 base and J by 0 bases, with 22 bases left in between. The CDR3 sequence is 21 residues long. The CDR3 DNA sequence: TGTGCCAGCAGTGAATTGAGCGCAGGACGGGGACCGAGCTCCTATAATTCACCCCTCCACTTT. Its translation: CASSELSAGRGPSSYNSPLHF.

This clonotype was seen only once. The CDR3 nucleotides are TGTGCCAGCAGCTTGGAGCTAGGGGAGCGGAAACTGTTTTTT. It translates to CASSLELGERKLFF. The J gene is TRBJ1-4, the V gene TRBV5-5, with D possibly TRBD1 on 5 matching bases. Trimming cost V 0 bases and J 11 bases, with 14 bases left between them. CDR1 is SGHKS and CDR2 is YYEKEE in the germline V gene (reference sequence). The CDR3 spans 14 residues.

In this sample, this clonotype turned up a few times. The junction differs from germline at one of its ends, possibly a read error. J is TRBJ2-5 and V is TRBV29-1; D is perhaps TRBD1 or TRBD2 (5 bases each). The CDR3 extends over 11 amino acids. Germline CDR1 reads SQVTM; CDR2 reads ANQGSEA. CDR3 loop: CSAEEQGERFF. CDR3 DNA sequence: TGCAGCGCCGAGGAGCAGGGTGAGCGGTTCTTC.

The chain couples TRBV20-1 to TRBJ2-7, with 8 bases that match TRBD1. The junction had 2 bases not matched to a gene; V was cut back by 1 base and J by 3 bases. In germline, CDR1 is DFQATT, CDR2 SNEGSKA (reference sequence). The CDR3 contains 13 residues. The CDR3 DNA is TGCAGTGCTAGAGGGACAGGGAACTACGAGCAGTACTTC. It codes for CSARGTGNYEQYF.

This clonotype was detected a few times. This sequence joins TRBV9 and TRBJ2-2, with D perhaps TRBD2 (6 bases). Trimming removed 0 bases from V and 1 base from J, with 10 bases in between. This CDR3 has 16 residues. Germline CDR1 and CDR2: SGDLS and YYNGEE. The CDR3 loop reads CASSVGLGVNTGELFF. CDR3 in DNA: TGTGCCAGCAGCGTAGGACTAGGGGTGAACACCGGGGAGCTGTTTTTT.

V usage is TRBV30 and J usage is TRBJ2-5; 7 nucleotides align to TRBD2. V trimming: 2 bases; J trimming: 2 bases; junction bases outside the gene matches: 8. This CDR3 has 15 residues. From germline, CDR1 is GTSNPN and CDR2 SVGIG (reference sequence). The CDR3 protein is CAWSYAAGKQETQYF. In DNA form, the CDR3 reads TGTGCCTGGAGTTATGCAGCGGGGAAGCAAGAGACCCAGTACTTC. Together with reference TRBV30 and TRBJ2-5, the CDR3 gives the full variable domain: SQTIHQWPATLVQPVGSPLSLECTVEGTSNPNLYWYRQAAGRGLQLLFYSVGIGQISSEVPQNLSASRPQDRQFILSSKKLLLSDSGFYLCAWSYAAGKQETQYFGPGTRLLVL.

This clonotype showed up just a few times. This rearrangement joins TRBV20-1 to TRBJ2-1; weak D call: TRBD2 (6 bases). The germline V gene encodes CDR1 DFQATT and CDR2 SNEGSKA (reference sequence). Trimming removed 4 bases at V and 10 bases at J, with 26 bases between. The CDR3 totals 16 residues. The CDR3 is CSAIGLGLSGSGEQFF. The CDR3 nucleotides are TGCAGTGCTATTGGGTTGGGACTCTCCGGATCCGGCGAGCAGTTCTTC.

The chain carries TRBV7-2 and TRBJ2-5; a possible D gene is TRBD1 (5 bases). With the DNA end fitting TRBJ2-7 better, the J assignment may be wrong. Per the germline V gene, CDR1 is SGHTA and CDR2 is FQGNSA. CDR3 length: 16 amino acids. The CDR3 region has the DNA TGTGCCAGCAGCTTAGTTAGGGCCAGGGAAACCTACGAGCAGTACTTC. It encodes CASSLVRARETYEQYF.

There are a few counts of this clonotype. The CDR3 region has the DNA TGTGCCGCCCGGTCAGGGGGCTATGGCTACACCTTC. It translates to CAARSGGYGYTF. V and J are TRBV6-5 and TRBJ1-2, with 7 bases matching TRBD1. V lost 11 bases, J lost 4 bases, and 7 bases stayed unmatched. The CDR3 is 12 amino acids. Germline loops: CDR1 MNHEY, CDR2 SVGAGI.

CDR3 coding DNA: TGCAGCGCACAAGTACAGGGATTGCAGGGCTACGAGCAGTACTTC. Protein: CSAQVQGLQGYEQYF. J is TRBJ2-7 and V is TRBV29-1, with D maybe TRBD1 (6 bases). The length of the CDR3 is 15 residues. Germline V gene data show CDR1 as SQVTM and CDR2 as ANQGSEA. V shed 7 bases and J shed 3 bases, with 22 bases lying between them.

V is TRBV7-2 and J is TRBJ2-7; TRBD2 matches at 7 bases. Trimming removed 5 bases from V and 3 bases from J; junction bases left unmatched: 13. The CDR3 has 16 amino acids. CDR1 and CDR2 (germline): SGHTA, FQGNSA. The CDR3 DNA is TGTGCCAGCAGCCCAGTCGCGGGGGAGTCGGGCTACGAGCAGTACTTC. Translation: CASSPVAGESGYEQYF.

The CDR3, as DNA: TGTGCCAGCAGTCCGCGGACCCGACAAGACATTCAGTACTTC. This encodes CASSPRTRQDIQYF. The rearrangement uses TRBV12-3 or TRBV12-4 and TRBJ2-4; D ambiguous. The CDR3 extends over 14 amino acids. V was shortened by 5 bases and J by 8 bases, with 16 bases between the two germline ends.

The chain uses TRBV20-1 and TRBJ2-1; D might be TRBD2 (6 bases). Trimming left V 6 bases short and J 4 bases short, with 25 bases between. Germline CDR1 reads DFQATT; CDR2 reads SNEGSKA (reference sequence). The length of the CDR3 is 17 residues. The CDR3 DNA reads TGCAGTGCGCATCCGGGACTCACAGCCGGTGGTTACAATGAGCAGTTCTTC. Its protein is CSAHPGLTAGGYNEQFF.

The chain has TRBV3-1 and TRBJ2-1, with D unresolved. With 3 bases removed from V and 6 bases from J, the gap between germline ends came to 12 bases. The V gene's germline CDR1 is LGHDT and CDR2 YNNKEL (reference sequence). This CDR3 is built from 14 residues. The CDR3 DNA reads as TGTGCCAGCAGCCAGGTTGCTATCTCCAATGAGCAGTTCTTC. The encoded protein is CASSQVAISNEQFF.

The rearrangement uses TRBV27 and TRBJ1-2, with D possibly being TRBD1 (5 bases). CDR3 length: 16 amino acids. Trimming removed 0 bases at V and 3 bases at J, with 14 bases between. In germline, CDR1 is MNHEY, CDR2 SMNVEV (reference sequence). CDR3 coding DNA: TGTGCCAGCAGTTTATCGCGGGGGTTAGGCCACTATGGCTACACCTTC. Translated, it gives CASSLSRGLGHYGYTF.

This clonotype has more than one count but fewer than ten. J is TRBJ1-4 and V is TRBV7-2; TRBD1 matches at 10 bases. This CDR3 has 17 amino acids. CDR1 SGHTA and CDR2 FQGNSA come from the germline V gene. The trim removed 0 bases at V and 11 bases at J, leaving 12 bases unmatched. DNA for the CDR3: TGTGCCAGCAGCTTAGCGCTTTCGGACAGGGGGGGTGAGAAACTGTTTTTT. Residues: CASSLALSDRGGEKLFF.

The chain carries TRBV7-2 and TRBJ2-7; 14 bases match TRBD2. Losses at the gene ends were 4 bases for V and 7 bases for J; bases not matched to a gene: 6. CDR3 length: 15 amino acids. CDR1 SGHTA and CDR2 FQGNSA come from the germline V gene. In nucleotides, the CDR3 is TGTGCCAGCAGCTCCCGACTAGCGGGGGGGAGGGAGCAGTACTTC. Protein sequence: CASSSRLAGGREQYF.